This entry features one T cell receptor (beta chain) sequence. Antigen specificity is unknown. This sample was included in a study of cytomegalovirus exposure and HLA in healthy donors. Study results and limitations: Presence/absence results assume similar sequencing depth per donor, which may not hold. The authors later linked a missense DCLRE1C variant to TCR beta V- and J-gene trimming.

The PCR had 60 Vbeta and 13 Jbeta primers. The protocol was immunoSEQ multiplex PCR, while the TCRdb copy is restricted to in-frame clones and leaves out a portion. The sample includes 150,000 to 200,000 clones, 70% to 90% of them seen just once. This CDR3 has 12 amino acids. Germline V gives CDR1 LGHNA, CDR2 YNFKEQ. Deletions cut 4 bases from V and 7 bases from J, with 10 bases between. The sequenced sample was PBMCs. V gene TRBV4-2 combines with J gene TRBJ2-5; D call uncertain. The receptor's source is a man aged 18 to 29 in good health and CMV-seropositive. CDR3 coding DNA: TGTGCCAGCAGCCTCTTCAGTGGGACCCAGTACTTC. Translation: CASSLFSGTQYF.